Listed here are 28 T cell receptor beta chains from one sample, sequenced in a study of blood T cell repertoires in COVID-19. TCRdb's table, derived via immunoSEQ multiplex PCR, lists solely in-frame clones and lacks some. Of a few hundred thousand clones listed, roughly 80% were seen once; the top ten hold 3.4%. Sequenced material: peripheral blood. These receptors all come from a woman aged 18-29 years with acute or convalescent COVID-19.

The chain uses TRBV10-3 and TRBJ2-7; D not resolved. Germline CDR1 ENHRY, CDR2 SYGVKD. Trimming took 6 bases from V and 3 from J, leaving 15 bases between them. This CDR3 spans 14 amino acids. The CDR3 DNA follows: TGTGCCATCAGGTCAGGCCCACCCCGCTACGAGCAGTACTTC. Its protein is CAIRSGPPRYEQYF.

The J gene is TRBJ1-5, the V gene TRBV27; TRBD1 aligns across 7 bases. The CDR3 is 15 residues long. Germline-derived CDR1 and CDR2 are MNHEY and SMNVEV (reference sequence). J lost 3 bases, V lost 5 bases, and 7 bases had no gene match. The CDR3 DNA follows: TGTGCCAGCAGTCCAGGGACAGTCGACAATCAGCCCCAGCATTTT. Translating gives CASSPGTVDNQPQHF.

The chain carries TRBV7-3 and TRBJ2-1, with D possibly TRBD1 on 6 matching bases. Per the germline V gene, CDR1 is SGHTA and CDR2 is FQGTGA. V lost 5 bases to trimming and J lost 0 bases, with 11 bases between them. The CDR3 length is 15 residues. The CDR3 DNA follows: TGTGCCAGCAGCAAAGGGACAAACTCCTACAATGAGCAGTTCTTC. Protein product: CASSKGTNSYNEQFF.

V gene TRBV7-8 combines with J gene TRBJ2-1; D remains unclear. CDR1 is SGHVS and CDR2 is FQNEAQ in the germline V gene. V lost 2 bases and J 6 bases, leaving 17 bases between the germline ends. This CDR3 spans 16 amino acids. Written as DNA, the CDR3 is TGTGCCAGCAGCTTATATGTCGGATCCAGCGCCAATGAGCAGTTCTTC. Amino acids: CASSLYVGSSANEQFF.

This clone was found a few times. This rearrangement joins TRBV5-1 to TRBJ1-5; 7 bases are shared with TRBD1. The CDR3 covers 16 residues. The ends lost 0 bases at V and 0 bases at J; junction bases unmatched: 3. Germline lookup yields CDR1 SGHRS and CDR2 YFSETQ. The CDR3 sequence is CASSLGDSPSNQPQHF. The CDR3 DNA reads as TGCGCCAGCAGCTTGGGGGACAGCCCTAGCAATCAGCCCCAGCATTTT.

This clone showed up just once. The V gene is TRBV7-2, the J gene TRBJ2-7, with 8 bases matching TRBD2. Germline CDR1 reads SGHTA; CDR2 reads FQGNSA. The CDR3 runs 14 residues. J gave up 3 bases and V 1 base, and 2 bases lay outside the gene matches. CDR3 loop: CASSLGAGGYEQYF. The CDR3 DNA follows: TGTGCCAGCAGCTTAGGCGCGGGGGGCTACGAGCAGTACTTC. Full variable domain (remainder filled in from reference TRBV7-2 and TRBJ2-7): GAGVSQSPSNKVTEKGKDVELRCDPISGHTALYWYRQSLGQGLEFLIYFQGNSAPDKSGLPSDRFSAERTGGSVSTLTIQRTQQEDSAVYLCASSLGAGGYEQYFGPGTRLTVT.

The chain carries TRBV13 and TRBJ2-1; 10 nucleotides match TRBD1. CDR1 is PRHDT and CDR2 is FYEKMQ in the germline V gene (reference sequence). This CDR3 contains 17 residues. V lost 1 base and J lost 3; bases outside the gene matches: 6. CDR3 bases: TGTGCCAGCAGCTTAGAGGGACAGGGGCGAATCTACAATGAGCAGTTCTTC. Translating gives CASSLEGQGRIYNEQFF.

CDR3 residues: CAWSEAGGIGEKLFF. In DNA form, the CDR3 reads TGTGCCTGGAGTGAAGCAGGGGGCATAGGAGAAAAACTGTTTTTT. This chain links TRBV30 with TRBJ1-4; 8 bases fit TRBD1. Per germline, CDR1 GTSNPN and CDR2 SVGIG (reference sequence). CDR3 length: 15 residues. J lost 8 bases, V lost 1 base, and 9 bases had no gene match.

This sequence joins TRBV19 and TRBJ1-5; 7 positions match TRBD1. Germline lookup yields CDR1 LNHDA and CDR2 SQIVND (reference sequence). V lost 3 bases and J lost 4; bases outside the gene matches: 12. This CDR3 has 17 residues. CDR3 nucleotides: TGTGCCAGTAGTATTCCTTTTCGACAGGGAGGTAATCAGCCCCAGCATTTT. Translated: CASSIPFRQGGNQPQHF. Complete variable domain (other parts from reference TRBV19 and TRBJ1-5): DGGITQSPKYLFRKEGQNVTLSCEQNLNHDAMYWYRQDPGQGLRLIYYSQIVNDFQKGDIAEGYSVSREKKESFPLTVTSAQKNPTAFYLCASSIPFRQGGNQPQHFGDGTRLSIL.

The chain links TRBV6-2 or TRBV6-3 to TRBJ1-1; D gene ambiguous. Trimming removed 4 bases from V and 2 bases from J, with 8 bases in between. This CDR3 is 13 amino acids long. Germline loops: CDR1 MNHEY, CDR2 SVGEGT. The CDR3 reads CASSSPGNTEAFF. The CDR3 nucleotides read TGTGCCAGCAGTTCCCCGGGAAACACTGAAGCTTTCTTT.

The table lists this clone with a few counts. This rearrangement joins TRBV6-5 to TRBJ1-2; D uncertain. CDR1 MNHEY and CDR2 SVGAGI come from the germline V gene. V was cut by 6 bases and J by 0 bases, with 11 bases left in between. This CDR3 is 14 amino acids long. The DNA of the CDR3 is TGTGCCAGCAGACCCCCCGGGTCTAACTATGGCTACACCTTC. Encoded protein: CASRPPGSNYGYTF.

V gene TRBV28 combines with J gene TRBJ1-1, with a weak D call TRBD1 (5 bases). V was cut by 5 bases and J by 0 bases, with 13 bases left in between. CDR1 is MDHEN, CDR2 SYDVKM, per germline. The CDR3 totals 15 residues. The CDR3 nucleotides are TGTGCCAGCAGTGGGGGGGACTCCATGAACACTGAAGCTTTCTTT. Protein product: CASSGGDSMNTEAFF.

The gene calls are TRBV5-1 and TRBJ2-1; D might be TRBD1 (6 bases). This CDR3 region has 13 residues. Trimming stripped 0 bases from V and 12 bases from J, with 13 bases between. The germline gives CDR1 SGHRS, CDR2 YFSETQ. In nucleotides, the CDR3 is TGCGCCAGCAGCTTGGAACTAGGGGGTGGGCAGTTCTTC. Translating it yields CASSLELGGGQFF.

This clone has only a few counts. The chain is built from TRBV2 and TRBJ2-1; 7 bases are a match to TRBD1. The CDR3 is 13 amino acids. The germline gives CDR1 SNHLY, CDR2 FYNNEI. Unmatched junction bases numbered 15, after V lost 7 bases and J lost 15 bases. This CDR3 is CASMIGQDQNSFF. The CDR3 nucleotides are TGTGCCAGCATGATTGGACAGGACCAAAACTCGTTCTTC.

This clone has only a few counts. The chain combines TRBV19 with TRBJ1-6; D possibly corresponds to TRBD1 (5 bases). CDR3 length equals 17 residues. Germline CDR1 and CDR2: LNHDA and SQIVND (reference sequence). V was clipped by 3 bases and J by 8 bases, with 20 bases between them. The CDR3 spells CASSMAPQGPAHSPLHF. The CDR3 DNA follows: TGTGCCAGTAGTATGGCCCCCCAGGGCCCAGCCCATTCACCCCTCCACTTT.

The V gene is TRBV7-6, the J gene TRBJ2-2, with 7 bases aligning to TRBD1. Germline CDR1 reads SGHVS; CDR2 reads FNYEAQ. The V segment lost 5 bases and the J segment 1 base; nucleotides outside the gene matches: 10. The CDR3 totals 17 residues. The CDR3 coding sequence is TGTGCCAGCAGCCCCCAGGGGGACAACATGAACACCGGGGAGCTGTTTTTT. This gives the protein CASSPQGDNMNTGELFF.

The rearrangement uses TRBV28 and TRBJ2-5, with 9 bases matching TRBD1. The CDR3 totals 14 residues. The germline CDR1 and CDR2 sequences are MDHEN and SYDVKM. V trimming: 6 bases; J trimming: 3 bases; junction bases outside the gene matches: 5. As DNA, the CDR3 is TGTGCCAGCAGCGCCCGGGACAGGGAAGAGACCCAGTACTTC. Protein sequence: CASSARDREETQYF.

The rearrangement links TRBV5-6 to TRBJ2-2; 10 positions match TRBD2. Germline lookup yields CDR1 SGHDT and CDR2 YYEEEE. CDR3 length: 18 amino acids. V shed 3 bases and J 6 bases; nucleotides not matched to a gene: 14. CDR3 in DNA: TGTGCCAGCAGCTACTCTATTGGGGCTAGCGGGAGTTCCGGGGAGCTGTTTTTT. It encodes CASSYSIGASGSSGELFF.

This chain connects TRBV2 to TRBJ2-5; 7 nucleotides match TRBD1. V lost 5 bases to trimming and J lost 4 bases; unmatched junction nucleotides: 4. The CDR3 totals 13 residues. The V gene's germline CDR1 is SNHLY and CDR2 FYNNEI. The CDR3 DNA reads TGTGCCAGCAGTCAGAGGGGGCGAGAGACCCAGTACTTC. This codes for CASSQRGRETQYF.

V and J are TRBV6-6 and TRBJ1-4, with D tentatively TRBD1 (5 bases). Between the trimmed V and J ends, which lost 5 bases and 7 bases, there was a span of 14 bases. Per germline, CDR1 MNHNY and CDR2 SVGAGI (reference sequence). The CDR3 runs to 14 residues. The CDR3: CASSHRGTFEKLFF. CDR3 coding DNA: TGTGCCAGCAGTCACCGCGGGACTTTTGAAAAACTGTTTTTT.

This clone has just a few counts. The chain recombines TRBV6-5 with TRBJ1-1, with no clear D. V was trimmed by 0 bases and J by 3 bases, leaving 14 bases between them. Germline CDR1 reads MNHEY; CDR2 reads SVGAGI. The length of the CDR3 is 16 residues. The CDR3 DNA follows: TGTGCCAGCAGTTACTCGATCGTCAGGATGGACACTGAAGCTTTCTTT. Its protein product is CASSYSIVRMDTEAFF.

In this sample, this clone is medium-sized. The chain recombines TRBV7-9 with TRBJ1-3; possible D gene TRBD1, 5 bases. Germline V lookup: CDR1 SEHNR, CDR2 FQNEAQ (reference sequence). The CDR3 has 15 amino acids. The V end was cut by 2 bases, the J end by 6 bases, with 14 bases between. Here the CDR3 DNA reads TGTGCCAGCAGCTTAAGTCTCGCAGGGATAAACACCATATATTTT. This encodes CASSLSLAGINTIYF.

CDR3 in amino acids: CASSQEGRGGLAGKTCDEQYF. CDR3 bases: TGCGCCAGCAGCCAAGAGGGTAGAGGGGGACTAGCGGGAAAAACATGCGACGAGCAGTACTTC. The chain combines TRBV4-3 with TRBJ2-7, with 13 bases matching TRBD2. This CDR3 is built from 21 residues. The V segment lost 0 bases and the J segment 5 bases; nucleotides outside the gene matches: 19. Germline CDR1 reads LGHNA; CDR2 reads YSLEER.

CDR3 protein: CASSYRLAGESNIQYF. In DNA, the CDR3 is TGTGCCAGCAGTTACCGACTAGCGGGAGAGAGCAACATTCAGTACTTC. The chain uses TRBV6-6 and TRBJ2-4; 12 bases line up with TRBD2. This CDR3 is built from 16 residues. Losses at the gene ends were 2 bases for V and 7 bases for J; bases not matched to a gene: 6. Germline assignment: CDR1 MNHNY and CDR2 SVGAGI (reference sequence).

The rearrangement uses TRBV7-6 and TRBJ1-5, with 9 bases fitting TRBD1. Germline CDR1 is SGHVS and CDR2 is FNYEAQ. This CDR3 spans 15 amino acids. The V segment lost 5 bases and the J segment 11 bases; nucleotides outside the gene matches: 13. The CDR3 nucleotides read TGTGCCAGCAGCCCGGGGACAGGGCTTCGAGGGGCCCAGCATTTT. Its protein product is CASSPGTGLRGAQHF. Combining the CDR3 with reference TRBV7-6 and TRBJ1-5 gives the whole variable domain GAGVSQSPRYKVTKRGQDVALRCDPISGHVSLYWYRQALGQGPEFLTYFNYEAQQDKSGLPNDRFSAERPEGSISTLTIQRTEQRDSAMYRCASSPGTGLRGAQHFGDGTRLSIL.

A word on this clone: One junction end does not reproduce the germline sequence, and a read error may be involved. The V call is TRBV29-1, the J call TRBJ1-6; 10 bases are a match to TRBD1. This CDR3 is built from 14 residues. Germline V gene lookup returns CDR1 SQVTM and CDR2 ANQGSEA. This chain's CDR3 is CSVAAGQGNSPPHF. CDR3 DNA: TGCAGCGTTGCTGCGGGACAGGGGAATTCACCCCCCCACTTT. Based on the CDR3 plus reference TRBV29-1 and TRBJ1-6, the full variable domain is SAVISQKPSRDICQRGTSLTIQCQVDSQVTMMFWYRQQPGQSLTLIATANQGSEATYESGFVIDKFPISRPNLTFSTLTVSNMSPEDSSIYLCSVAAGQGNSPPHFGNGTRLTVT.

V and J are TRBV13 and TRBJ2-5; 7 nucleotides line up with TRBD1. After removal of 5 bases from V and 2 bases from J, the junction contained 5 bases not matched to a gene. Germline loops: CDR1 PRHDT, CDR2 FYEKMQ (reference sequence). This CDR3 is built from 14 residues. The CDR3 is CASSVGTEQETQYF. The CDR3 coding sequence is TGTGCCAGCAGCGTCGGGACAGAGCAAGAGACCCAGTACTTC.

The chain couples TRBV6-1 to TRBJ2-5, with 14 nucleotides matching TRBD2. This CDR3 is 17 amino acids long. With V trimmed by 3 bases and J by 3 bases, 6 bases remained unmatched. Germline assignment: CDR1 MNHNS and CDR2 SASEGT. The CDR3 here is CASSDSWGLAGEETQYF. CDR3 sequence (DNA): TGTGCCAGCAGTGATTCCTGGGGACTAGCGGGAGAAGAGACCCAGTACTTC.